These T cell receptor beta chains were read from a single sample in a study of Ad26.COV2.S vaccination and SARS-CoV-2 variants. The protocol was immunoSEQ multiplex PCR, while the TCRdb copy is restricted to in-frame clones and leaves out a portion. In the table there are about 390,000 clones, around 85% of which are singletons. The starting material was peripheral blood, obtained in a trial of Ad26.COV2.S vaccine versus placebo. These receptors all stem from a person between 18 and 60 years old who received the Ad26.COV2.S COVID-19 vaccine or a placebo. The CDR3 runs from the conserved cysteine through the conserved F or W. A D gene is named only where the DNA matches it firmly. Where a row states a size, it is once, few, many or the class of an expanded clone; other rows omit it.

V	J	size	D	CDR3	DNA
TRBV7-9	TRBJ1-2	.	.	CASSLPQNYGYTF	TGTGCCAGCAGCTTACCCCAGAACTATGGCTACACCTTC
TRBV4-1	TRBJ2-5	.	.	CASSLRYQETQYF	TGCGCCAGCAGCCTACGGTACCAAGAGACCCAGTACTTC
TRBV4-2	TRBJ1-4	.	TRBD1	CASSLGRWGTDEKLFF	TGTGCCAGCAGCCTTGGCCGCTGGGGGACAGATGAAAAACTGTTTTTT
TRBV12-3/TRBV12-4	TRBJ1-2	.	TRBD1	CASSSLQGEGYTF	TGTGCCAGCAGTTCGTTACAGGGGGAGGGCTACACCTTC
TRBV27	TRBJ2-7	.	TRBD2	CASRTSGGEDDEQYF	TGTGCCAGCCGGACTAGCGGGGGTGAAGATGACGAGCAGTACTTC
TRBV18	TRBJ1-1	.	.	CASSPSGDAGTEAFF	TGTGCCAGCTCACCAAGTGGGGACGCGGGCACTGAAGCTTTCTTT
TRBV7-2	TRBJ1-6	.	TRBD1	CASSLRGLLNSPLHF	TGTGCCAGCAGCTTAAGGGGGCTACTTAATTCACCCCTCCACTTT
TRBV7-9	TRBJ2-3	.	TRBD2	CASSLKKRGTTDTQYF	TGTGCCAGCAGCTTAAAAAAGCGGGGGACCACAGATACGCAGTATTTT
TRBV6-5	TRBJ1-4	few	.	CASSSRAGSSLFF	TGTGCCAGCAGTTCCCGCGCGGGAAGCTCGCTGTTTTTT
TRBV19	TRBJ1-5	few	TRBD1	CASSQTGGGQPQHF	TGTGCCAGTAGCCAAACAGGGGGCGGCCAGCCCCAGCATTTT
TRBV6-2/TRBV6-3	TRBJ1-5	many	TRBD1	CASSLGQGRYSNQPQHF	TGTGCCAGCAGTTTGGGACAGGGCCGATATAGCAATCAGCCCCAGCATTTT
TRBV11-2	TRBJ2-1	.	.	CASSPPLSSYNEQFF	TGTGCCAGCAGCCCCCCGTTGAGCTCCTACAATGAGCAGTTCTTC
TRBV6-2/TRBV6-3	TRBJ2-7	.	TRBD2	CASSSTSGGSYEQYF	TGTGCCAGCAGTTCGACTAGCGGGGGGAGTTACGAGCAGTACTTC
TRBV7-9	TRBJ1-4	once	.	CASSLGGFNEKLFF	TGTGCCAGCAGCTTAGGAGGGTTTAATGAAAAACTGTTTTTT
TRBV11-1	TRBJ1-2	.	.	CASSPRNSNYGYTF	TGTGCCAGCAGCCCACGGAATTCGAACTATGGCTACACCTTC
TRBV3-1/TRBV3-2	TRBJ1-5	.	.	CASSQGPYGKNQPQHF	TGTGCCAGCAGCCAGGGACCATACGGGAAAAATCAGCCCCAGCATTTT
TRBV14	TRBJ1-2	.	TRBD1	CASSQTKGARNYGYTF	TGTGCCAGCAGCCAAACAAAGGGGGCGCGAAACTATGGCTACACCTTC
TRBV2	TRBJ1-1	few	.	CASSDSGARDTEAFF	TGTGCCAGCAGTGATTCGGGGGCGAGAGACACTGAAGCTTTCTTT
TRBV7-9	TRBJ2-7	.	.	CASSLYRDEQYF	TGTGCCAGCAGCTTATACCGGGACGAGCAGTACTTC
TRBV11-3	TRBJ2-1	.	TRBD2	CASSRTSGGAHEQFF	TGTGCCAGCAGCCGGACTAGCGGGGGGGCCCATGAGCAGTTCTTC
TRBV6-4	TRBJ2-5	.	TRBD1	CASSDPFYRTGGDQKTETQYF	TGTGCCAGCAGTGACCCTTTCTACCGGACAGGGGGCGATCAGAAGACGGAGACCCAGTACTTC
TRBV6-2/TRBV6-3	TRBJ2-3	.	.	CASSYGGPTDTQYF	TGTGCCAGCAGTTACGGGGGCCCCACAGATACGCAGTATTTT
TRBV28	TRBJ1-2	.	.	CASSFTGWGYTF	TGTGCCAGCAGTTTCACAGGGTGGGGCTACACCTTC
TRBV27	TRBJ1-1	once	.	CASSYGARAFF	TGTGCCAGCAGTTACGGAGCTCGGGCTTTCTTT
TRBV5-1	TRBJ2-1	.	TRBD2	CASSLTGLADYNEQFF	TGCGCCAGCAGCTTGACCGGACTAGCGGACTACAATGAGCAGTTCTTC
TRBV20-1	TRBJ2-3	.	TRBD2	CSASEGLAGGTDTQYF	TGCAGTGCTAGTGAGGGACTAGCGGGGGGCACAGATACGCAGTATTTT
TRBV30	TRBJ2-7	once	.	CAWSVSVYEQYF	TGTGCCTGGAGTGTATCTGTCTACGAGCAGTACTTC
TRBV5-1	TRBJ1-1	.	.	CASSLGGEAFF	TGCGCCAGCAGCTTGGGAGGTGAAGCTTTCTTT
TRBV3-1/TRBV3-2	TRBJ2-5	.	.	CASSINDLQETQYF	TGTGCCAGCAGCATCAACGATCTCCAAGAGACCCAGTACTTC
TRBV30	TRBJ1-2	.	.	CAWSQGSFYGYTF	TGTGCCTGGAGTCAGGGCTCCTTCTATGGCTACACCTTC
TRBV3-1/TRBV3-2	TRBJ2-7	.	.	CASSSGTGSSYEQYF	TGTGCCAGCAGCTCAGGAACAGGGAGCTCCTACGAGCAGTACTTC
TRBV19	TRBJ1-1	.	.	CASSLGRGEGTEAFF	TGTGCCAGTAGTCTCGGACGGGGAGAGGGCACTGAAGCTTTCTTT
TRBV27	TRBJ2-7	.	.	CASSQGTYEQYF	TGTGCCAGCAGCCAGGGCACTTACGAGCAGTACTTC
TRBV5-1	TRBJ1-2	.	.	CASSLAPPGARDYTF	TGCGCCAGCAGCTTGGCGCCGCCAGGGGCGAGAGACTACACCTTC
TRBV6-5	TRBJ2-7	few	.	CASKKGPTYEQYF	TGTGCCAGCAAAAAGGGACCGACCTACGAGCAGTACTTC
TRBV5-8	TRBJ2-2	.	.	CASLLSKNTGELFF	TGTGCCAGCCTCCTGTCCAAGAACACCGGGGAGCTGTTTTTT
TRBV7-4	TRBJ1-2	.	.	CASSFSPLRVCYGYTF	TGTGCCAGCAGCTTTTCTCCCCTCCGGGTTTGCTATGGCTACACCTTC
TRBV6-5	TRBJ1-2	.	.	CASSYVEGANYGYTF	TGTGCCAGCAGTTACGTGGAAGGAGCTAACTATGGCTACACCTTC
TRBV9	TRBJ2-2	.	TRBD1	CASSARDRGSNTGELFF	TGTGCCAGCAGCGCCCGGGACAGGGGGTCGAACACCGGGGAGCTGTTTTTT
TRBV29-1	TRBJ1-1	.	.	CSVGGTDQRVTFF	TGCAGCGTCGGGGGGACGGACCAGAGGGTGACTTTCTTT
TRBV27	TRBJ1-1	.	.	CASSLSPQAEAFF	TGTGCCAGCAGTTTATCCCCCCAGGCTGAAGCTTTCTTT
TRBV5-1	TRBJ2-1	.	.	CASSLAGETYNEQFF	TGCGCCAGCAGCTTGGCGGGGGAAACCTACAATGAGCAGTTCTTC
TRBV19	TRBJ1-2	.	TRBD1	CARGTGDTYGYTF	TGTGCCAGGGGGACAGGGGATACTTATGGCTACACCTTC